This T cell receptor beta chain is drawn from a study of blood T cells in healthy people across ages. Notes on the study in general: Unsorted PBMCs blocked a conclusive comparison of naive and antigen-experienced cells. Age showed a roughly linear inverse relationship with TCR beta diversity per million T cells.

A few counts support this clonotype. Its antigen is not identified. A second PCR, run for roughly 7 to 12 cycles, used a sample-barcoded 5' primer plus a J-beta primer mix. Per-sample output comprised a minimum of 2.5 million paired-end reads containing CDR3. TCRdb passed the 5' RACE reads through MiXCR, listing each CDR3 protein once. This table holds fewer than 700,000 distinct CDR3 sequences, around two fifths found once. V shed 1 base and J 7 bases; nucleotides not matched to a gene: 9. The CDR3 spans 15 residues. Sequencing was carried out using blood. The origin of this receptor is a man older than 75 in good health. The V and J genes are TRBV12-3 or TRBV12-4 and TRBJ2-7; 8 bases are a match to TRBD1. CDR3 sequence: CASSLDRGSVAEQYF. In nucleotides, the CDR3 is TGTGCCAGCAGTTTAGACAGGGGGTCCGTTGCGGAGCAGTACTTC.